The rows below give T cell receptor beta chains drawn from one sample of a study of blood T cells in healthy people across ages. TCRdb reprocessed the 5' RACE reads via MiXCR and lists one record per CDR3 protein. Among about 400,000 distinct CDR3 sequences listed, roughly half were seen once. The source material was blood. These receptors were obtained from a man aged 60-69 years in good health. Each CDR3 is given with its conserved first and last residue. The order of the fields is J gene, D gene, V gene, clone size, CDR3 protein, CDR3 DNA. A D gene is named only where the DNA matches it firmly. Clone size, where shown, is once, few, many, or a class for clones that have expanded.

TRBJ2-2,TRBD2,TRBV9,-,CASSVDVAGNTGELFF,TGTGCCAGCAGCGTAGACGTAGCGGGGAACACCGGGGAGCTGTTTTTT
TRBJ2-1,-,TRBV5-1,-,CASSFRGRLNEQFF,TGCGCCAGCAGCTTCCGGGGGAGACTCAATGAGCAGTTCTTC
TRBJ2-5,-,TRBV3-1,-,CASSQDSGVETQYF,TGTGCCAGCAGCCAAGATTCTGGGGTGGAGACCCAGTACTTC
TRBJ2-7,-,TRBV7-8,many,CASSLGPDGYGEQYF,TGTGCCAGCAGCCTAGGACCTGATGGCTATGGCGAGCAGTACTTC
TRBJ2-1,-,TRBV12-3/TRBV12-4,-,CASQPPGYNEQFF,TGTGCCAGCCAACCTCCAGGGTACAATGAGCAGTTCTTC
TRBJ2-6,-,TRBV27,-,CAREPGANVLTF,TGTGCCAGGGAACCTGGGGCCAACGTCCTGACTTTC
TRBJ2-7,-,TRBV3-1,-,CASSQDPVSSYEQYF,TGTGCCAGCAGCCAAGACCCGGTTAGCTCCTACGAGCAGTACTTC
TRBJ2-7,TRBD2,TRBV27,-,CASRRWEREESSYEQYF,TGTGCCAGCAGGCGATGGGAGCGGGAGGAAAGCTCCTACGAGCAGTACTTC
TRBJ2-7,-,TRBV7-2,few,CASSGSGRDSYEQYF,TGTGCCAGCAGCGGGTCTGGGCGGGACTCCTACGAGCAGTACTTC
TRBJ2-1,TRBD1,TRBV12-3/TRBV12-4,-,CASSPGRDRGYNEQFF,TGTGCCAGCAGTCCCGGCAGGGACAGGGGTTACAATGAGCAGTTCTTC
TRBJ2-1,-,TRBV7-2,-,CASSLGVSDEQFF,TGTGCCAGCAGCTTAGGGGTCAGCGATGAGCAGTTCTTC
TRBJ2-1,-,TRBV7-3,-,CASSPNVGGNEQFF,TGTGCCAGCAGCCCGAATGTAGGGGGAAATGAGCAGTTCTTC
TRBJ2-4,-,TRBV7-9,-,CASSLAGDPRGIQYF,TGTGCCAGCAGCTTAGCAGGGGACCCTCGGGGGATTCAGTACTTC
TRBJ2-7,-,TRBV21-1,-,CASSKEGTGGIFEQYF,TGTGCCAGCAGCAAAGAGGGCACAGGGGGTATCTTCGAGCAGTACTTC
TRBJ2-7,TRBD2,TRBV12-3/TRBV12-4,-,CASSLVPSGIGYF,TGTGCCAGCAGTTTAGTGCCTAGCGGGATAGGGTACTTC